What follows are 28 T cell receptor beta chains derived from one specimen sequenced in a study of early T cells in non-severe SARS-CoV-2 infection. TCRdb ran MiXCR on the 5' RACE reads and lists one entry per CDR3 protein. The data show about 40,000 distinct CDR3 sequences, with roughly 5% seen just once and 4.8% held by the top ten. Source material: whole blood. Receptors were obtained from an adult who was a healthcare worker with PCR-confirmed SARS-CoV-2 infection or an uninfected control (not recorded which).

This clonotype was counted many times. The chain uses TRBV28 and TRBJ2-7; a possible D gene is TRBD2 (6 bases). This CDR3 comprises 13 residues. Per germline, CDR1 MDHEN and CDR2 SYDVKM. V gave up 6 bases and J gave up 3 bases, with 12 bases separating them. This CDR3 reads CASSPPGGYEQYF. The CDR3 DNA follows: TGTGCCAGCAGCCCCCCCGGGGGCTACGAGCAGTACTTC. Looking up the rest from reference TRBV28 and TRBJ2-7 gives the full variable domain: DVKVTQSSRYLVKRTGEKVFLECVQDMDHENMFWYRQDPGLGLRLIYFSYDVKMKEKGDIPEGYSVSREKKERFSLILESASTNQTSMYLCASSPPGGYEQYFGPGTRLTVT.

This clonotype was recorded at least ten times. The chain couples TRBV10-3 to TRBJ2-1, with 7 bases fitting TRBD2. V shed 2 bases, J shed 2 bases, and the junction held 0 bases outside the gene matches. Germline V gene sequence: CDR1 ENHRY, CDR2 SYGVKD. The CDR3 extends over 14 amino acids. CDR3 residues: CAISEAGAYNEQFF. Here the CDR3 DNA reads TGTGCCATCAGTGAGGCGGGAGCCTACAATGAGCAGTTCTTC.

This clonotype has ten or more counts. This chain joins TRBV30 and TRBJ1-6; D is undetermined. Between the trimmed V and J ends, which lost 2 bases and 5 bases, there was a span of 1 base. CDR3 length: 11 residues. CDR1 GTSNPN and CDR2 SVGIG come from the germline V gene (reference sequence). In DNA, the CDR3 is TGTGCCTGGAGTAATAATTCACCCCTCCACTTT. It translates to CAWSNNSPLHF.

This clonotype has a count of ten or more. The rearrangement joins TRBV11-2 to TRBJ2-1, with 11 bases identical to TRBD2. The CDR3 runs 16 residues. The germline gives CDR1 SGHAT, CDR2 FQNNGV. Trimming at V came to 4 bases and at J to 7 bases, leaving 9 bases not matched to a gene. The CDR3 loop is CASSSTRLAGLNEQFF. CDR3 coding DNA: TGTGCCAGCAGCTCAACACGACTAGCGGGATTAAATGAGCAGTTCTTC.

This clonotype has only a few counts. The chain carries TRBV7-9 and TRBJ1-5; 7 nucleotides match TRBD1. The trim removed 4 bases at V and 7 bases at J, leaving 4 bases unmatched. CDR3 length equals 13 residues. In germline, CDR1 is SEHNR, CDR2 FQNEAQ (reference sequence). CDR3 sequence (DNA): TGTGCCAGCAGCTATCAGGGGGAACAGCCCCAGCATTTT. It specifies CASSYQGEQPQHF.

This clonotype showed up many times. This sequence joins TRBV10-2 and TRBJ2-2; D unresolved. Germline CDR1 WSHSY, CDR2 SAAADI. V was trimmed by 2 bases and J by 6 bases, leaving 7 bases between them. The CDR3 consists of 13 residues. The CDR3 coding sequence is TGCGCCAGCAGTGAGCCGCGATCCGGGGAGCTGTTTTTT. It codes for CASSEPRSGELFF.

This clonotype occurred a few times. The chain has TRBV20-1 and TRBJ1-1; D not certain. The CDR3 has 12 amino acids. CDR1 is DFQATT and CDR2 is SNEGSKA in the germline V gene (reference sequence). V lost 6 bases to trimming and J lost 1 base, with 9 bases between them. CDR3 loop: CSATASNTEAFF. The CDR3 DNA reads as TGCAGTGCAACCGCATCGAACACTGAAGCTTTCTTT.

This chain connects TRBV6-5 to TRBJ2-1, with 9 bases matching TRBD2. Germline CDR1 MNHEY, CDR2 SVGAGI. With 0 bases clipped from V and 6 bases from J, the junction kept 6 bases outside the gene matches. The CDR3 runs 16 residues. The CDR3 loop is CASSYSTTSGFNEQFF. CDR3 DNA: TGTGCCAGCAGTTACTCTACAACTAGCGGGTTCAATGAGCAGTTCTTC.

This clonotype was counted at least ten times. The genes are TRBV20-1 and TRBJ1-5, with D perhaps TRBD1 (5 bases). V lost 1 base and J lost 0, with 16 bases in between. This CDR3 has 17 residues. Per germline, CDR1 DFQATT and CDR2 SNEGSKA (reference sequence). CDR3 nucleotides: TGCAGTGCTAGAGCGCTAGGGGACGTCGGTAGCAATCAGCCCCAGCATTTT. Amino acid sequence: CSARALGDVGSNQPQHF.

This clonotype was seen more than once but under ten times. This sequence joins TRBV18 and TRBJ2-5, with 7 bases that match TRBD1. The CDR3 is 13 amino acids. After removal of 4 bases from V and 6 bases from J, the junction contained 5 bases not matched to a gene. Per germline, CDR1 KGHSH and CDR2 LQKENI. The CDR3 reads CASSRGQLQTQYF. The CDR3 DNA follows: TGTGCCAGCTCACGGGGACAGTTACAGACCCAGTACTTC. The whole variable domain, remainder taken from reference TRBV18 and TRBJ2-5, is NAGVMQNPRHLVRRRGQEARLRCSPMKGHSHVYWYRQLPEEGLKFMVYLQKENIIDESGMPKERFSAEFPKEGPSILRIQQVVRGDSAAYFCASSRGQLQTQYFGPGTRLLVL.

This clonotype was seen at least ten times. The chain recombines TRBV2 with TRBJ1-6, with TRBD1 matching 8 bases. V was clipped by 7 bases and J by 8 bases; unmatched bases: 7. Germline loops: CDR1 SNHLY, CDR2 FYNNEI. The CDR3 has 14 amino acids. The chain's CDR3 is CASTGGQAYSPLHF. As DNA, the CDR3 is TGTGCCAGCACGGGGGGACAGGCGTATTCACCCCTCCACTTT.

This CDR3 is CASSTDSFNEKLFF. CDR3 nucleotides: TGCGCCAGCAGCACGGACAGTTTTAATGAAAAACTGTTTTTT. The genes are TRBV5-1 and TRBJ1-4; maybe TRBD1 (6 bases). Trimming cost V 4 bases and J 4 bases, with 11 bases left between them. In germline, CDR1 is SGHRS, CDR2 YFSETQ. This CDR3 spans 14 amino acids.

This clonotype was observed at least ten times. The chain couples TRBV2 to TRBJ1-2; 9 nucleotides align to TRBD1. The CDR3 loop spans 14 amino acids. V was pared by 5 bases and J by 7 bases, with 8 bases of the junction left unmatched. Germline-derived CDR1 and CDR2 are SNHLY and FYNNEI. The CDR3 nucleotides are TGTGCCAGCAGTCCACAGGGGGCGCAAGGTGGCTACACCTTC. Protein: CASSPQGAQGGYTF.

This clonotype has ten or more counts. The DNA for the CDR3 is TGTGCCAGCAGCCAAGTTCAAGAGACCCAGTACTTC. This codes for CASSQVQETQYF. This chain connects TRBV7-6 to TRBJ2-5; no reliable D call. Trimming removed 5 bases at V and 2 bases at J, with 6 bases between. CDR1 SGHVS and CDR2 FNYEAQ come from the germline V gene. The length of the CDR3 is 12 residues.

In its sample, this clonotype was seen many times. This chain joins TRBV14 and TRBJ1-1; D not resolved. Between the trimmed V and J ends, which lost 4 bases and 0 bases, there was a span of 6 bases. Germline CDR1 is SGHDN and CDR2 is FVKESK. The length of the CDR3 is 13 residues. The CDR3 coding sequence is TGTGCCAGCAGCCTGTGGGTGAACACTGAAGCTTTCTTT. Residues: CASSLWVNTEAFF.

As regards this clonotype: This may stem from a read error, because a much larger clone lies one nucleotide away. The rearrangement uses TRBV7-2 and TRBJ2-7; unclear D gene. V was trimmed by 3 bases and J by 2 bases, leaving 5 bases between them. There are 12 residues in the CDR3. Germline V lookup: CDR1 SGHTA, CDR2 FQGNSA. CDR3 region: CASSLIAYEQYF. The CDR3 bases are TGTGCCAGCAGCTTGATCGCCTACGAGCAGTACTTC.

This clonotype was recorded many times. The chain uses TRBV11-2 and TRBJ2-5; 12 bases line up with TRBD2. The CDR3 sequence is 16 residues long. The ends lost 4 bases at V and 0 bases at J; junction bases unmatched: 3. CDR1 SGHAT and CDR2 FQNNGV come from the germline V gene. As DNA, the CDR3 is TGTGCCAGCAGCTCTGGACTAGCGGGGTACCAAGAGACCCAGTACTTC. Its translation: CASSSGLAGYQETQYF.

This clonotype appeared many times. CDR3 region: CSARDLAGAETQYF. The DNA of the CDR3 is TGCAGTGCTAGAGATCTGGCGGGGGCGGAGACCCAGTACTTC. The chain has TRBV20-1 and TRBJ2-5, with D possibly matching TRBD2 (7 bases). The CDR3 is 14 amino acids. The germline V gene encodes CDR1 DFQATT and CDR2 SNEGSKA (reference sequence). Trimming pared 0 bases from V and 5 bases from J, leaving 13 bases between.

There are a few counts of this clonotype. The chain employs TRBV12-5 and TRBJ1-1; D remains unclear. There are 14 residues in the CDR3. V lost 1 base and J lost 0, with 6 bases in between. Germline loops: CDR1 LGHNT, CDR2 FRNRAP. The CDR3 loop is CASGLAEMNTEAFF. DNA for the CDR3: TGTGCTAGTGGTTTGGCAGAAATGAACACTGAAGCTTTCTTT.

The sample holds many counts of this clonotype. V gene TRBV28 combines with J gene TRBJ2-7; maybe TRBD2 (5 bases). This CDR3 has 14 residues. Trimming removed 6 bases from V and 6 bases from J, with 18 bases in between. The V gene's germline CDR1 is MDHEN and CDR2 SYDVKM. The CDR3 DNA reads TGTGCCAGCAGCCAAAATGGAGAGGGATTCGAGCAGTACTTC. This translates into CASSQNGEGFEQYF. Supplemented by reference TRBV28 and TRBJ2-7, the full variable domain reads DVKVTQSSRYLVKRTGEKVFLECVQDMDHENMFWYRQDPGLGLRLIYFSYDVKMKEKGDIPEGYSVSREKKERFSLILESASTNQTSMYLCASSQNGEGFEQYFGPGTRLTVT.

This clonotype has more than one count but fewer than ten. The V and J genes are TRBV20-1 and TRBJ2-3; 7 bases align to TRBD2. Losses at the gene ends were 6 bases for V and 4 bases for J; bases not matched to a gene: 4. CDR1 is DFQATT, CDR2 SNEGSKA, per germline (reference sequence). The CDR3 extends over 12 amino acids. The CDR3 sequence is CSAQSGADTQYF. The CDR3, as DNA: TGCAGTGCCCAAAGCGGGGCAGATACGCAGTATTTT.

The table lists this clonotype with many counts. This rearrangement joins TRBV3-1 to TRBJ1-6; the match to TRBD1 covers 7 bases. Germline V gene lookup returns CDR1 LGHDT and CDR2 YNNKEL (reference sequence). V shed 1 base and J 10 bases; nucleotides not matched to a gene: 1. This CDR3 contains 13 residues. The CDR3: CASSQGDRSPLHF. For the CDR3, the DNA is TGTGCCAGCAGCCAAGGGGACAGATCACCCCTCCACTTT.

Many counts were recorded for this clonotype. The chain combines TRBV5-6 with TRBJ2-3; 9 bases map to TRBD1. The germline V gene encodes CDR1 SGHDT and CDR2 YYEEEE. With V trimmed by 3 bases and J by 5 bases, 7 bases remained unmatched. This CDR3 region has 15 residues. CDR3 sequence: CASSSGTGWGDTQYF. CDR3 DNA sequence: TGTGCCAGCAGCTCGGGGACAGGGTGGGGAGATACGCAGTATTTT.

There are many counts of this clonotype. The chain has TRBV5-1 and TRBJ2-7; no clear D. In germline, CDR1 is SGHRS, CDR2 YFSETQ. CDR3 length equals 14 residues. V lost 1 base and J 1 base, leaving 9 bases between the germline ends. The CDR3 reads CASSLFPGSYEQYF. The CDR3 coding sequence is TGCGCCAGCAGCTTGTTTCCAGGATCCTACGAGCAGTACTTC.

A few counts support this clonotype. The chain joins TRBV19 to TRBJ2-1; the D gene is possibly TRBD1 (5 bases). Trimming took 6 bases from V and 0 from J, leaving 15 bases between them. This CDR3 has 16 residues. Germline V gene lookup returns CDR1 LNHDA and CDR2 SQIVND (reference sequence). The CDR3 DNA follows: TGTGCCAGTAGCCCTCGACAGCTGAGCTCCTACAATGAGCAGTTCTTC. Its translation: CASSPRQLSSYNEQFF.

The chain recombines TRBV29-1 with TRBJ2-1; D remains ambiguous. The germline V gene encodes CDR1 SQVTM and CDR2 ANQGSEA. The V end was cut by 4 bases, the J end by 5 bases, with 12 bases between. This CDR3 has 13 amino acids. The CDR3, as DNA: TGCAGCGTTGCGCTTAGTGCACACAATGAGCAGTTCTTC. It translates to CSVALSAHNEQFF.

This clonotype was seen repeatedly, ten times or more. The chain employs TRBV9 and TRBJ2-7; D is uncertain. Germline V lookup: CDR1 SGDLS, CDR2 YYNGEE. The CDR3 is 13 amino acids. Trimming took 4 bases from V and 2 from J, leaving 10 bases between them. CDR3 in amino acids: CASSPAATYEQYF. The DNA for the CDR3 is TGTGCCAGCAGCCCTGCTGCAACCTACGAGCAGTACTTC.

Many counts were recorded for this clonotype. The chain couples TRBV18 to TRBJ2-5; D call uncertain. This CDR3 is 11 amino acids long. Trimming shortened V by 5 bases and J by 1 base, and 2 bases separated the two germline ends. Looked up from germline, CDR1 is KGHSH and CDR2 is LQKENI. CDR3 sequence (DNA): TGTGCCAGCTCAGCCCAAGAGACCCAGTACTTC. Translation: CASSAQETQYF.